The source of this T cell receptor (beta chain) is a study of shared clonotypes between healthy human individuals. The protocol was immunoSEQ multiplex PCR, while the TCRdb copy is restricted to in-frame clones and leaves out a portion. The sample holds about 640,000 clones; more than 70% are singletons and the top ten take around 1.8%. The investigators split CD4+ cells into a CD45RA+ naive subset and a CD45RA-negative memory subset. CDR3 length: 17 amino acids. Trimming took 5 bases from V and 0 from J; bases not matched to a gene: 8. CDR1 SGHTA and CDR2 FQGNSA come from the germline V gene. This receptor was obtained from a woman younger than 45 in good health. The sequencing sample was made of memory CD4+ T cells sorted from blood. Documented subset: CD45RA-negative fraction. The V gene is TRBV7-2, the J gene TRBJ2-7; 12 bases fit TRBD2. CDR3 nucleotide sequence: TGTGCCAGCAGCATTACCTGGACTAGCGGGAACTCCTACGAGCAGTACTTC. Its translation is CASSITWTSGNSYEQYF. Supplemented by reference TRBV7-2 and TRBJ2-7, the full variable domain reads GAGVSQSPSNKVTEKGKDVELRCDPISGHTALYWYRQSLGQGLEFLIYFQGNSAPDKSGLPSDRFSAERTGGSVSTLTIQRTQQEDSAVYLCASSITWTSGNSYEQYFGPGTRLTVT.